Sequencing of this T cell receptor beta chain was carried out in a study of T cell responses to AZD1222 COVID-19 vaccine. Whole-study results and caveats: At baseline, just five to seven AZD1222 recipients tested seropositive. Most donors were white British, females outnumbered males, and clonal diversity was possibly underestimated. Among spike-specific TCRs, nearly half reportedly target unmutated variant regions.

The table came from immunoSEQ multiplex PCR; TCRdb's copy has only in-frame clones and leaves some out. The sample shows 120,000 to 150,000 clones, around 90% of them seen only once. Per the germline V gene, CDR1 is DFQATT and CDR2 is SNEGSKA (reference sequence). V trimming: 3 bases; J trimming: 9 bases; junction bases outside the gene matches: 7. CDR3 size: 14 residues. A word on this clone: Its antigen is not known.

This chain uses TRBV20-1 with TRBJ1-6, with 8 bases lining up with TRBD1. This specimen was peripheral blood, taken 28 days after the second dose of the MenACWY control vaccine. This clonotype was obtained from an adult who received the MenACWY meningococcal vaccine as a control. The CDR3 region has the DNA TGCAGTGCTAGTACCGACAGGGGATCTTCACCCCTCCACTTT. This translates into CSASTDRGSSPLHF.